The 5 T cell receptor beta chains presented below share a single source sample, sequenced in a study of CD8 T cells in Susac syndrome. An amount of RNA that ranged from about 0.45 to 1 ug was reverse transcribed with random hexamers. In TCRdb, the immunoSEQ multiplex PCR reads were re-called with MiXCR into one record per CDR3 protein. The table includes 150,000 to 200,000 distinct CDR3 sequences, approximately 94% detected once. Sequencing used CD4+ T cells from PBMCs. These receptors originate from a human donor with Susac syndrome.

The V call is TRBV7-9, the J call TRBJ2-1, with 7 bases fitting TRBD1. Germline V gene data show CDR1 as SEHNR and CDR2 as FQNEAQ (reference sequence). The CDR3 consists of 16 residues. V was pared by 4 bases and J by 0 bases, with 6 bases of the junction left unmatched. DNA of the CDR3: TGTGCCAGCAGCTCTTCACAGGGGTACTCCTACAATGAGCAGTTCTTC. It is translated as CASSSSQGYSYNEQFF.

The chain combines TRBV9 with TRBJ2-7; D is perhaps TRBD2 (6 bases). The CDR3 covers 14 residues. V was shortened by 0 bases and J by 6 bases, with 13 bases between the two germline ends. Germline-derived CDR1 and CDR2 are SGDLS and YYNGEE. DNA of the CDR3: TGTGCCAGCAGCGTAGCCGGGAGTCGGTCCGAGCAGTACTTC. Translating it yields CASSVAGSRSEQYF.

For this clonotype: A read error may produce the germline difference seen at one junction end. The CDR3 loop reads CASSVSGWDTEVFF. The CDR3 DNA reads as TGTGCCAGCAGCGTAAGTGGGTGGGACACTGAAGTTTTCTTT. The chain has TRBV9 and TRBJ1-1; perhaps TRBD1 as D (6 bases). Germline V gene sequence: CDR1 SGDLS, CDR2 YYNGEE. This CDR3 contains 14 residues.

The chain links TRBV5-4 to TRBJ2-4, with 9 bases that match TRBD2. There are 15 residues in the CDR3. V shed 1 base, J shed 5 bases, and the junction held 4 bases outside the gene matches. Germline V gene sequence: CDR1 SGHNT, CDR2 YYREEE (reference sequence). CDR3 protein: CASSLPSGAQNIQYF. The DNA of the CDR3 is TGTGCCAGCAGCTTGCCTAGCGGGGCACAAAACATTCAGTACTTC.

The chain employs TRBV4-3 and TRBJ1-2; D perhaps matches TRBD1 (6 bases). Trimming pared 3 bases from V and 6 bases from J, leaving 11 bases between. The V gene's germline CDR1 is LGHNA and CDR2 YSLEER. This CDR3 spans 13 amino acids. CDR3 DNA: TGCGCCAGCAGCCACGACAGGCGTCATGGCTACACCTTC. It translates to CASSHDRRHGYTF.